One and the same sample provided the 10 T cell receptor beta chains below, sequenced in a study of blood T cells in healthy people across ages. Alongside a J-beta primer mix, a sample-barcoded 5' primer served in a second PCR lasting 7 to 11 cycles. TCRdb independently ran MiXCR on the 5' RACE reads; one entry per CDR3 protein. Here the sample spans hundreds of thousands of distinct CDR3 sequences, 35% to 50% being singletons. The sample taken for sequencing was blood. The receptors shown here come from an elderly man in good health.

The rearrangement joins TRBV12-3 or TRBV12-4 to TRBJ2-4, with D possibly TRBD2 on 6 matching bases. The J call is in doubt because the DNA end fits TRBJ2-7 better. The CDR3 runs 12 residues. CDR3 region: CATNTGGYEQYF. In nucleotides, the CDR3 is TGTGCCACCAATACCGGGGGCTACGAGCAGTACTTC.

The CDR3 sequence is CASGLGVVVTDEQFF. The CDR3 coding sequence is TGTGCTAGTGGTTTGGGCGTAGTCGTGACCGATGAGCAGTTCTTC. The chain employs TRBV12-5 and TRBJ2-1; unclear D gene. The CDR3 covers 15 residues. With 1 base removed from V and 8 bases from J, the gap between germline ends came to 15 bases. Germline values: CDR1 LGHNT, CDR2 FRNRAP.

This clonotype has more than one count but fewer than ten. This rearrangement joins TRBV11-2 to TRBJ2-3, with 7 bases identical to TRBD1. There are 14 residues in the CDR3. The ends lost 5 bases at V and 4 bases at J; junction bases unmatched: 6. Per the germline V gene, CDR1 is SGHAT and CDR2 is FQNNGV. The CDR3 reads CASSPGQVPDTQYF. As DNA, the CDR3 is TGTGCCAGCAGCCCTGGACAGGTCCCAGATACGCAGTATTTT.

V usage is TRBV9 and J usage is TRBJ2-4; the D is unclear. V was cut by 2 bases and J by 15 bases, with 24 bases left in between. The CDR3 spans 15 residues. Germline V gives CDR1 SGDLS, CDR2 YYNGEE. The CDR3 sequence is CASSVGRSSQETRYF. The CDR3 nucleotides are TGTGCCAGCAGCGTCGGGCGATCAAGCCAAGAGACCCGGTACTTC.

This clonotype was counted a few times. This chain's CDR3 is CASRIRQGLPYEQYF. In nucleotides, the CDR3 is TGTGCCAGCAGGATCCGACAAGGACTCCCTTACGAGCAGTACTTC. The J gene is TRBJ2-7, the V gene TRBV2; D is perhaps TRBD2 (5 bases). V lost 6 bases and J 4 bases, leaving 19 bases between the germline ends. Germline V gene sequence: CDR1 SNHLY, CDR2 FYNNEI. The CDR3 totals 15 residues. Full variable domain (rest looked up from reference TRBV2 and TRBJ2-7): EPEVTQTPSHQVTQMGQEVILRCVPISNHLYFYWYRQILGQKVEFLVSFYNNEISEKSEIFDDQFSVERPDGSNFTLKIRSTKLEDSAMYFCASRIRQGLPYEQYFGPGTRLTVT.

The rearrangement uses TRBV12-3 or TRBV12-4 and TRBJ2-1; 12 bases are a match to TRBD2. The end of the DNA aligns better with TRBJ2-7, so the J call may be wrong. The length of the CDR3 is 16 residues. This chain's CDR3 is CASSSGLAGSYNEQYF. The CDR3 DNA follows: TGTGCCAGCAGTTCGGGACTAGCGGGCTCCTACAATGAGCAGTACTTC.

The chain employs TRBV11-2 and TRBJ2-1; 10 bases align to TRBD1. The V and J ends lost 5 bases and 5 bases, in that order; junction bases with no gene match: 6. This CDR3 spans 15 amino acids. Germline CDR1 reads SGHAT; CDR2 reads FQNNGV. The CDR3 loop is CASSQTGTGDNEQFF. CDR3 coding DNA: TGTGCCAGCAGCCAAACCGGGACAGGGGACAATGAGCAGTTCTTC.

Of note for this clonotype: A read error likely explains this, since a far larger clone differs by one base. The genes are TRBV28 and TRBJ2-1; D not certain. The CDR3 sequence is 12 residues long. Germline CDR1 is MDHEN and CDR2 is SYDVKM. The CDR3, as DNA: TGTGCCTGCAGTTTGGGGTACAATGAGCAGTTCTTC. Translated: CACSLGYNEQFF. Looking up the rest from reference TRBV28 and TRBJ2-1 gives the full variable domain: DVKVTQSSRYLVKRTGEKVFLECVQDMDHENMFWYRQDPGLGLRLIYFSYDVKMKEKGDIPEGYSVSREKKERFSLILESASTNQTSMYLCACSLGYNEQFFGPGTRLTVL.

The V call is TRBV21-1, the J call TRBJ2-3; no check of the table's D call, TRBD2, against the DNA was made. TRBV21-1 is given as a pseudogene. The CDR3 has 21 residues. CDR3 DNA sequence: TGTGCCAGCAGCAGCCGACTAGCGGGGGGCCCTTCCACTGAGAGCACAGATACGCAGTATTTT. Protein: CASSSRLAGGPSTESTDTQYF.

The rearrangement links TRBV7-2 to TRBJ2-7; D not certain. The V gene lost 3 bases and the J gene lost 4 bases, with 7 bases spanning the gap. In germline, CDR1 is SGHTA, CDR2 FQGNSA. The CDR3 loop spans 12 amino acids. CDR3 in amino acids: CASSLSWYEQYF. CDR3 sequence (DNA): TGTGCCAGCAGCTTGTCGTGGTACGAGCAGTACTTC.